What follows are 2 T cell receptor beta chains derived from one specimen sequenced in a study of tissue T cells after allogeneic stem cell transplantation. Repertoires were generated with immunoSEQ multiplex PCR, while TCRdb's copy carries only in-frame clones and drops some. The data show about 21,000 clones, almost 70% seen once. The sequenced material came from blood. These receptor sequences come from a female BALB/c mouse in good health. This mouse strain has H2-d as its MHC haplotype.

Concerning this clone: Gene and germline names: mouse. The missing CDR3 end, 1 residue past where the read stops, is filled in from the germline J gene. The chain combines TRBV13-3 with TRBJ1-3; possibly TRBD1 for D (5 bases). From germline, CDR1 is NNHDY and CDR2 SYVADS. The germline V and J ends were trimmed by 6 bases and 0 bases, with 10 bases remaining between them. This CDR3 comprises 14 residues. The sequenced CDR3 bases are TGTGCCAGCAAGGACAAATCTTCTGGAAATACGCTCTAT. Its translation is CASKDKSSGNTLY. The whole CDR3 reads CASKDKSSGNTLYF.

This clone showed up just once. Mouse gene names apply. The CDR3 goes on 1 residue after the read ends, and that part is filled in from the germline J gene. This chain uses TRBV13-3 with TRBJ2-5, with 7 bases identical to TRBD2. This CDR3 comprises 15 residues. Trimming cost V 5 bases and J 0 bases; bases outside gene matches: 6. Germline-derived CDR1 and CDR2 are NNHDY and SYVADS. The CDR3 bases that were read are TGTGCCAGCAGGAGACTGGGCCTTAACCAAGACACCCAGTAC. It translates to CASRRLGLNQDTQY. The complete CDR3 reads CASRRLGLNQDTQYF.